A selection of T cell receptor beta chains follows, all from one sample in a study of CD8+ T cells in alopecia areata. Assay used: immunoSEQ multiplex PCR; TCRdb lists only in-frame clones, some missing. The sample contains 35,000 to 45,000 clones, around nine tenths of which appear only once. The sample was CD8+ T cells sorted from blood, taken at week 24, from a patient treated with tofacitinib. These receptors were obtained from a human donor with alopecia areata. Each CDR3 is given with its conserved first and last residue. The order of the fields is clone size, D gene, J gene, V gene, CDR3 DNA, CDR3 protein. The D gene is left open where the match is weak. Clone size is given for some rows only: seen once, a few or many times, or a class if the clone is expanded.

.	TRBD1	TRBJ2-5	TRBV27	TGTGCCAGCAGTTTAGACAGGGACCAAGAGACCCAGTACTTC	CASSLDRDQETQYF
.	.	TRBJ2-5	TRBV6-6	TGTGCCAGCAGTTACATACTAGTGGAGACCCAGTACTTC	CASSYILVETQYF
.	.	TRBJ2-3	TRBV7-9	TGTGCCAGCAGCCTGTCTGAGGGGACAGATACGCAGTATTTT	CASSLSEGTDTQYF
.	.	TRBJ2-1	TRBV4-1	TGCGCCAGCAGCCAAGGACTTGAGCAGTTCTTC	CASSQGLEQFF
.	.	TRBJ2-1	TRBV10-3	TGTGCCATGGCTGAGGGGAGCTCCTACAATGAGCAGTTCTTC	CAMAEGSSYNEQFF
.	TRBD2	TRBJ2-1	TRBV7-9	TGTGCCAGCAGACTAGCGGGGGGCAATGAGCAGTTCTTC	CASRLAGGNEQFF
.	.	TRBJ2-5	TRBV27	TGTGCCAGCAGAGCCCTCGGACTACAAGAGACCCAGTACTTC	CASRALGLQETQYF
.	.	TRBJ1-2	TRBV27	TGTGCCAGCAGTTCGGAGACGACCGGGAACTATGGCTACACCTTC	CASSSETTGNYGYTF
.	.	TRBJ2-7	TRBV27	TGTGCCAGCAGTTCGGAGGACAATCCTTACGAGCAGTACTTC	CASSSEDNPYEQYF
.	.	TRBJ2-3	TRBV7-9	TGTGCCAGCAGCCATGACCCGGGACACTCCACAGATACGCAGTATTTT	CASSHDPGHSTDTQYF
.	.	TRBJ2-3	TRBV7-2	TGTGCCAGCAGCTTTTTAGGGGGACCCACAGATACGCAGTATTTT	CASSFLGGPTDTQYF
.	TRBD1	TRBJ1-1	TRBV30	TGTGCCTGGACGAGGGGACAGGGGGACACTGAAGCTTTCTTT	CAWTRGQGDTEAFF
.	TRBD2	TRBJ2-1	TRBV19	TGTGCCAGTACCCAAGGGCTAGCGGGGGGATACAATGAGCAGTTCTTC	CASTQGLAGGYNEQFF
.	TRBD1	TRBJ2-1	TRBV5-6	TGTGCCAGCAGCGGAGTTCAGGGGACAGCGCAGTTCTTC	CASSGVQGTAQFF
.	TRBD2	TRBJ2-1	TRBV7-2	TGTGCCAGCAGCTTTCTAGCGGGTTCCTCCTACAATGAGCAGTTCTTC	CASSFLAGSSYNEQFF
.	TRBD2	TRBJ2-3	TRBV5-4	TGTGCCAGCAGCTTGGGGGACTATCCTTTTAGCACAGATACGCAGTATTTT	CASSLGDYPFSTDTQYF
.	TRBD2	TRBJ2-7	TRBV10-3	TGTGCCATCAGCGCCGGGACTACCTACGCGGGGGAGCAGTACTTC	CAISAGTTYAGEQYF
.	.	TRBJ2-1	TRBV28	TGTGCCAGCAGTCCTGGGAGCCTTGACCGACACAATGAGCAGTTCTTC	CASSPGSLDRHNEQFF
.	TRBD2	TRBJ2-3	TRBV29-1	TGCAGCGTTGCTCCGCCGCGGGGGGCTCTCGCAGATACGCAGTATTTT	CSVAPPRGALADTQYF
.	.	TRBJ2-1	TRBV30	TGTGCCTGGAGCGAACAGGGTTACAATGAGCAGTTCTTC	CAWSEQGYNEQFF
.	.	TRBJ2-1	TRBV28	TGTGCCAGCAGTTCCGGGACGGAATTTCTCAATGAGCAGTTCTTC	CASSSGTEFLNEQFF
.	.	TRBJ2-7	TRBV7-9	TGTGCCAGCAGCTTAGTAGGGGGAACCTACGAGCAGTACTTC	CASSLVGGTYEQYF
.	.	TRBJ2-7	TRBV28	TGTGCCAGCAGTTCACGTAGCTCCTACGAGCAGTACTTC	CASSSRSSYEQYF
.	TRBD1	TRBJ2-4	TRBV9	TGTGCCAGCAGCGGTGATACCGGGACAGAAAACATTCAGTACTTC	CASSGDTGTENIQYF
.	.	TRBJ2-1	TRBV7-2	TGTGCCAGCAGCTTATCGCCAGAACCCTACAATGAGCAGTTCTTC	CASSLSPEPYNEQFF
.	.	TRBJ2-1	TRBV27	TGTGCCAGCAGCTCTTATGCCCAGGACAATGAGCAGTTCTTC	CASSSYAQDNEQFF
.	.	TRBJ2-2	TRBV2	TGTGCCAGCAAAGTAGAGGGGACGCACACCGGGGAGCTGTTTTTT	CASKVEGTHTGELFF
.	TRBD1	TRBJ2-7	TRBV19	TGTGCCAGTGCCTACAGGGGACCCGGTTCCTACGAGCAGTACTTC	CASAYRGPGSYEQYF
few	TRBD1	TRBJ2-7	TRBV27	TGTGCCAGCAGTTCCGGACAGGGGTTGGGCTACGAGCAGTACTTC	CASSSGQGLGYEQYF
.	TRBD1	TRBJ2-3	TRBV28	TGTGCCAGCAACTTCCGGGACAGGGGAACAGATACGCAGTATTTT	CASNFRDRGTDTQYF
.	.	TRBJ2-6	TRBV8-2	TGTGGCAGTGAGATAAGGATAACACAAAGCCGGGCCAACGTCCTGACTTTC	CGSEIRITQSRANVLTF
.	.	TRBJ2-7	TRBV29-1	TGCAGCGTTGAAAATGGCTACGAGCAGTACTTC	CSVENGYEQYF
.	.	TRBJ2-5	TRBV7-9	TGTGCCAGCCCCTTAGGGGACTTC	CASPLGDF
.	.	TRBJ2-7	TRBV5-1	TGCGCCAGCAGCCCGAGGAGCGACAGGTACGAGCAGTACTTC	CASSPRSDRYEQYF
.	.	TRBJ2-5	TRBV4-3	TGCGCCAGCAGCCAAGATGTCGGGGACGGAGAGACCCAGTACTTC	CASSQDVGDGETQYF
.	.	TRBJ1-1	TRBV10-3	TGTGCCATCAGTGAAGGGGAACCGAACACTGAAGCTTTCTTT	CAISEGEPNTEAFF
.	.	TRBJ2-5	TRBV11-2	TGTGCCAGCAGCTGGGCATTAGTATTGGAGGGGCAAGAGACCCAGTACTTC	CASSWALVLEGQETQYF
.	.	TRBJ1-5	TRBV28	TGTGCCAGCAGTTTATATGATCAGCCCCAGCATTTT	CASSLYDQPQHF
.	.	TRBJ2-3	TRBV6-1	TGTGCCACTAACTTCTCCCCGGGAACAGATACGCAGTATTTT	CATNFSPGTDTQYF
.	.	TRBJ1-4	TRBV27	TGTGCCAGCAGTTTATGGGGCGGGGGTGATGAAAAACTGTTTTTT	CASSLWGGGDEKLFF
.	.	TRBJ2-7	TRBV6-1	TGTGCCAGCAGCGATCCCCAGGTATCGGGGCACGAGCAGTACTTC	CASSDPQVSGHEQYF
.	.	TRBJ2-7	TRBV27	TGTGCCAGCAGTTTGAAGGGGACTTTGAGCTCCTACGAGCAGTACTTC	CASSLKGTLSSYEQYF
.	.	TRBJ1-5	TRBV7-8	TGTGCCAGCAGCCCCCAAGAGGGGGGACTCAATCAGCCCCAGCATTTT	CASSPQEGGLNQPQHF
.	.	TRBJ2-1	TRBV28	TGTGCCAGCAGTTTCCCGCTGGACGATGAGCAGTTCTTC	CASSFPLDDEQFF
.	.	TRBJ2-2	TRBV19	TGTGCCAGTTCCCCCCCCGGGGAGCTGTTTTTT	CASSPPGELFF
.	.	TRBJ2-7	TRBV29-1	TGCAGCGTTGTAGCTACCCCGGAAGAGCAGTACTTC	CSVVATPEEQYF